A single TCR beta chain is shown here with its context. Its antigen remains unidentified. The CDR3 covers 16 residues. Germline V gene data show CDR1 as KGHSH and CDR2 as LQKENI. V shed 5 bases, J shed 2 bases, and the junction held 6 bases outside the gene matches. This specimen belongs to a study of cytomegalovirus exposure and HLA in healthy donors. Findings and caveats of the study: First-cohort TCR clusters tended to co-occur in the roughly 120 validation repertoires, a later analysis found. Overall, approximately 150 TCR beta chains were annotated as cytomegalovirus-associated.

Method: immunoSEQ multiplex PCR; TCRdb's copy keeps in-frame clones and lacks some. Among around 300,000 clones, roughly 88% were seen once, and the ten largest hold about 0.99%. The rearrangement links TRBV18 to TRBJ2-2, with 9 bases lining up with TRBD2. Sequenced sample: PBMCs. This clonotype was obtained from a woman younger than 35 in good health and CMV-seronegative. The CDR3 sequence: CASSSIAGVNTGELFF. The CDR3 DNA follows: TGTGCCAGCTCATCAATAGCGGGAGTTAACACCGGGGAGCTGTTTTTT.